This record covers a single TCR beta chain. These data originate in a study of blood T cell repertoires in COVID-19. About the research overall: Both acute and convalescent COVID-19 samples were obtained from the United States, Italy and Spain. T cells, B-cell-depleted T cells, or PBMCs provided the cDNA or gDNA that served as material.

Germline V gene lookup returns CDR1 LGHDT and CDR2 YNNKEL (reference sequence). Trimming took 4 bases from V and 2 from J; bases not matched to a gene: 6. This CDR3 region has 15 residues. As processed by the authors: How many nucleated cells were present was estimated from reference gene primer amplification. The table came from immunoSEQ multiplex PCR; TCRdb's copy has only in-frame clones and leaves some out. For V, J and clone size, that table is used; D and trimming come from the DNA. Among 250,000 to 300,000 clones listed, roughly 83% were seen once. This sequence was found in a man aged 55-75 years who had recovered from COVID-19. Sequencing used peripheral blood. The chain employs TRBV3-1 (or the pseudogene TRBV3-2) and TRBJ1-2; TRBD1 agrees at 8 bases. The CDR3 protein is CASSRGDRPNYGYTF. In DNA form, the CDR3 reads TGTGCCAGCAGCCGAGGGGACAGGCCCAACTATGGCTACACCTTC.